This passage covers 15 T cell receptor beta chains from one sample sequenced in a study of blood T cells in healthy people across ages. With a J-beta primer mix and a sample-barcoded 5' primer, a second PCR ran roughly 7 to 11 cycles. TCRdb re-analysed the 5' RACE reads in MiXCR, keeping a single row per CDR3 protein. This repertoire shows roughly 650,000 distinct CDR3 sequences, about 32% found once; its top ten account for just over 15%. Sequenced material: blood. The receptors were sampled from an elderly woman in good health.

This clonotype is a singleton in its sample. The chain has TRBV20-1 and TRBJ2-5, with TRBD2 matching over 13 bases. The DNA end is a closer match to TRBJ2-7, so the J assignment may be wrong. The CDR3 consists of 13 residues. Germline V gene sequence: CDR1 DFQATT, CDR2 SNEGSKA (reference sequence). CDR3 amino acids: CSATGLAGAEQYF. CDR3 DNA sequence: TGCAGTGCGACAGGACTAGCGGGAGCCGAGCAGTACTTC.

The chain is built from TRBV7-2 and TRBJ2-4; TRBD2 matches 9 bases. The CDR3 loop spans 16 amino acids. V shed 1 base and J 8 bases; nucleotides not matched to a gene: 9. The germline V gene encodes CDR1 SGHTA and CDR2 FQGNSA. The CDR3 coding sequence is TGTGCCAGCAGCTTAGTTTCCCTAGCGGGGTCAGACATTCAGTACTTC. Translating gives CASSLVSLAGSDIQYF. Using reference TRBV7-2 and TRBJ2-4 for the parts outside the CDR3, the full variable domain is GAGVSQSPSNKVTEKGKDVELRCDPISGHTALYWYRQSLGQGLEFLIYFQGNSAPDKSGLPSDRFSAERTGGSVSTLTIQRTQQEDSAVYLCASSLVSLAGSDIQYFGAGTRLSVL.

This clonotype has ten or more counts. The CDR3 loop is CASSRPEGRDEQYF. The CDR3 DNA reads TGTGCCAGCTCACGGCCGGAGGGGAGGGACGAGCAGTACTTC. The rearrangement links TRBV18 to TRBJ2-7, with 7 nucleotides matching TRBD2. J lost 5 bases, V lost 4 bases, and 8 bases had no gene match. Germline V lookup: CDR1 KGHSH, CDR2 LQKENI. The CDR3 loop spans 14 amino acids.

This clonotype has ten or more counts. The gene calls are TRBV20-1 and TRBJ1-5; D unclear. Germline CDR1 DFQATT, CDR2 SNEGSKA (reference sequence). The CDR3 is made up of 16 amino acids. V lost 0 bases and J lost 3, with 15 bases in between. Here the CDR3 DNA reads TGCAGTGCTAGAGATGAGGGCAGAGGAGTCAATCAGCCCCAGCATTTT. Residues: CSARDEGRGVNQPQHF.

At least ten counts were recorded for this clonotype. This rearrangement joins TRBV7-2 to TRBJ1-5; D gene ambiguous. This CDR3 is 14 amino acids long. Trimming removed 1 base at V and 5 bases at J, with 9 bases between. CDR1 and CDR2 from the germline V gene are SGHTA and FQGNSA. CDR3 bases: TGTGCCAGCAGCTTAGGGCAGCGGGATCAGCCCCAGCATTTT. Its translation is CASSLGQRDQPQHF.

This clonotype was recorded many times. The chain joins TRBV7-2 to TRBJ2-4, with D hard to call. Trimming cost V 7 bases and J 0 bases, with 13 bases left between them. CDR1 and CDR2 (germline): SGHTA, FQGNSA. This CDR3 is built from 15 residues. The CDR3 loop reads CASTQSLLAKNIQYF. CDR3 in DNA: TGTGCCAGCACCCAGAGCCTCCTAGCCAAAAACATTCAGTACTTC. The whole variable domain, remainder taken from reference TRBV7-2 and TRBJ2-4, is GAGVSQSPSNKVTEKGKDVELRCDPISGHTALYWYRQSLGQGLEFLIYFQGNSAPDKSGLPSDRFSAERTGGSVSTLTIQRTQQEDSAVYLCASTQSLLAKNIQYFGAGTRLSVL.

DNA of the CDR3: TGCGCCAGCAGCCCCGGACTAGCGAGTTCCTACGAGCAGTACTTC. Encoded protein: CASSPGLASSYEQYF. This chain links TRBV5-1 with TRBJ2-7; 9 nucleotides align to TRBD2. Germline trimming cut 4 bases from V and 1 base from J; bases unmatched to any gene: 6. The CDR3 contains 15 residues. The V gene's germline CDR1 is SGHRS and CDR2 YFSETQ.

The chain uses TRBV7-2 and TRBJ1-2, with D hard to call. Trimming took off 1 base at V and 1 base at J, with 13 bases between the two ends. This CDR3 is 16 amino acids long. The V gene's germline CDR1 is SGHTA and CDR2 FQGNSA. The CDR3 region has the DNA TGTGCCAGCAGCTTAGGATCCCTCATCAATAACTATGGCTACACCTTC. This gives the protein CASSLGSLINNYGYTF.

This clonotype was seen at least ten times. The gene calls are TRBV12-3 or TRBV12-4 and TRBJ2-3; 7 nucleotides line up with TRBD2. CDR3 length equals 14 residues. The trim removed 6 bases at V and 7 bases at J, leaving 10 bases unmatched. In nucleotides, the CDR3 is TGTGCCAGCAGCTCCGGACTAGATCCAAATACGCAGTATTTT. Amino acid sequence: CASSSGLDPNTQYF.

This clonotype was counted only a few times. The V call is TRBV7-2, the J call TRBJ1-3; 7 bases fit TRBD1. V shed 4 bases, J shed 0 bases, and the junction held 0 bases outside the gene matches. This CDR3 is built from 14 residues. Per germline, CDR1 SGHTA and CDR2 FQGNSA. CDR3 DNA sequence: TGTGCCAGCAGCTACAGGGGCTCTGGAAACACCATATATTTT. Translated: CASSYRGSGNTIYF. The full variable domain, completed using reference TRBV7-2 and TRBJ1-3, is GAGVSQSPSNKVTEKGKDVELRCDPISGHTALYWYRQSLGQGLEFLIYFQGNSAPDKSGLPSDRFSAERTGGSVSTLTIQRTQQEDSAVYLCASSYRGSGNTIYFGEGSWLTVV.

The CDR3 reads CASSPIRTNTGELFF. The CDR3 nucleotides are TGTGCCAGCAGCCCGATTCGGACGAACACCGGGGAGCTGTTTTTT. The chain has TRBV28 and TRBJ2-2; D is ambiguous. V was shortened by 6 bases and J by 0 bases, with 11 bases between the two germline ends. Per germline, CDR1 MDHEN and CDR2 SYDVKM. The CDR3 runs 15 residues.

This clonotype was recorded many times. The genes are TRBV15 and TRBJ1-6, with unresolved D. Trimming shortened V by 4 bases and J by 3 bases, and 10 bases separated the two germline ends. Germline V gene data show CDR1 as LNHNV and CDR2 as YYDKDF (reference sequence). The CDR3 is 15 residues long. The CDR3: CATSKEDGYNSPLHF. CDR3 coding DNA: TGTGCCACCAGCAAGGAGGATGGCTATAATTCACCCCTCCACTTT.

In its sample, this clonotype was seen many times. The gene calls are TRBV10-3 and TRBJ2-3; 7 positions match TRBD1. CDR1 and CDR2 (germline): ENHRY, SYGVKD. This CDR3 has 13 amino acids. J lost 4 bases, V lost 6 bases, and 4 bases had no gene match. The DNA for the CDR3 is TGTGCCATCAGGACACAGGGGTCAGATACGCAGTATTTT. It encodes CAIRTQGSDTQYF.

This clonotype has ten or more counts. The chain has TRBV7-2 and TRBJ2-3; 11 bases match TRBD2. V was pared by 5 bases and J by 5 bases, with 6 bases of the junction left unmatched. CDR1 and CDR2 (germline): SGHTA, FQGNSA. This CDR3 region has 15 residues. The CDR3, as DNA: TGTGCCAGCAGCGATAGCGGGGGGGCCTTAGATACGCAGTATTTT. Residues: CASSDSGGALDTQYF.

The rearrangement links TRBV12-3 or TRBV12-4 to TRBJ2-5; 8 bases are a match to TRBD1. With V trimmed by 3 bases and J by 2 bases, 5 bases remained unmatched. CDR3 length equals 15 residues. CDR3 coding DNA: TGTGCCAGCAGTTTCCGGGACAGGTGGCAAGAGACCCAGTACTTC. Its translation: CASSFRDRWQETQYF.